One sample yielded the 2 T cell receptor beta chains listed below, sequenced in a study of T cells in Graves' hyperthyroidism and ophthalmopathy. Using RNA transcripts as the source, TCR beta CDR3 regions were amplified. The study used the HTBI primer set for a first-round RT-PCR of the TCR CDR3. TCRdb itself ran the multiplex PCR reads through MiXCR, one entry per CDR3 protein. The top ten hold 3% to 4.5% of the sample, which has 600,000 or so distinct CDR3 sequences, around 15% seen once. Source material: blood. The receptors originated from a woman under 40 with Graves' hyperthyroidism.

Ten or more counts support this clonotype. V and J are TRBV10-1 and TRBJ2-5; 8 bases fit TRBD2. Germline V CDR1 and CDR2: WNHNN, SYGVQD (reference sequence). Germline trimming cut 0 bases from V and 3 bases from J; bases unmatched to any gene: 9. The CDR3 has 17 residues. Here the CDR3 reads CASSESGTGGLEETQYF. The CDR3, as DNA: TGCGCCAGCAGTGAGTCAGGGACGGGAGGGCTGGAAGAGACCCAGTACTTC.

This chain uses TRBV4-1 with TRBJ2-3, with 8 bases fitting TRBD2. The CDR3 is 18 amino acids. With V trimmed by 0 bases and J by 6 bases, 14 bases remained unmatched. Germline assignment: CDR1 MGHRA and CDR2 YSYEKL. The CDR3 DNA reads TGCGCCAGCAGCCAAGAAGGAGGGGCGGGAGGTAGGGCGGATACGCAGTATTTT. Its translation: CASSQEGGAGGRADTQYF.